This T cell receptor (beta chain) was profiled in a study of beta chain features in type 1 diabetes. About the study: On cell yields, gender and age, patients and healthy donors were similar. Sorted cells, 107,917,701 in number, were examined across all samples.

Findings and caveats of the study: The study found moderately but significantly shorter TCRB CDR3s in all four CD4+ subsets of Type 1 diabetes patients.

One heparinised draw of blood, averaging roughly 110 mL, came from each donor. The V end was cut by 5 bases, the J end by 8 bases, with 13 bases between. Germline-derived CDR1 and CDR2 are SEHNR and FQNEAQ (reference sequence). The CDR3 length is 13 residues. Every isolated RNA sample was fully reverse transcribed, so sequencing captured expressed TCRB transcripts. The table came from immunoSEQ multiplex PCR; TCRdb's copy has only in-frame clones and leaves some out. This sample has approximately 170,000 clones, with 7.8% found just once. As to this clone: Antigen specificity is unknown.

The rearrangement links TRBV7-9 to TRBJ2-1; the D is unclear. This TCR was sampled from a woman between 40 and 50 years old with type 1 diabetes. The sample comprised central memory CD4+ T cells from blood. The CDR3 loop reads CASSPGSADEQFF. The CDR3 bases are TGTGCCAGCAGCCCTGGCTCCGCTGATGAGCAGTTCTTC.